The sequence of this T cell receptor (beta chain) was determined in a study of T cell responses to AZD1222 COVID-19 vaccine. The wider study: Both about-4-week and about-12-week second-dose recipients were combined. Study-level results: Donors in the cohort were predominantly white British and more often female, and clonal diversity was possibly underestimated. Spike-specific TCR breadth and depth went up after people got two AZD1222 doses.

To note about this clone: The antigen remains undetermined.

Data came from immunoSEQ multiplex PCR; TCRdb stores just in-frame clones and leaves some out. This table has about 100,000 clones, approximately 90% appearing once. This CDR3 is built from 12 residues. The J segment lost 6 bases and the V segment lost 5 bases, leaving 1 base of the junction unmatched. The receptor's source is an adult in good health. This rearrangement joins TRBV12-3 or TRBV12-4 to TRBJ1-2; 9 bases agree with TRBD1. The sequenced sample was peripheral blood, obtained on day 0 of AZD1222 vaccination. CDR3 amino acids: CASSGTGNGYTF. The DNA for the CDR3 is TGTGCCAGCAGTGGGACAGGGAATGGCTACACCTTC.